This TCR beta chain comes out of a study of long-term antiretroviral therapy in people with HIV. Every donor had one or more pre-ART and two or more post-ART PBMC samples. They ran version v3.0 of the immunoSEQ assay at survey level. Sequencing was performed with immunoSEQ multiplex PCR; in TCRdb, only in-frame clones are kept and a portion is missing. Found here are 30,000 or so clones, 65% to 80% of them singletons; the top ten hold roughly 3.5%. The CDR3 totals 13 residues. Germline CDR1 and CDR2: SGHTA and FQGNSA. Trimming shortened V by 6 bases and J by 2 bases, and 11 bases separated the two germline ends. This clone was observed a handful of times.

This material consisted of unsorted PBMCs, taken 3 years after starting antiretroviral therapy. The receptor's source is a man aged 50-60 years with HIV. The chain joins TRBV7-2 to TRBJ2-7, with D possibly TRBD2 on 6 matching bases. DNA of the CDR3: TGTGCCAGCAGTCGACTAGGAGCCTACGAGCAGTACTTC. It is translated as CASSRLGAYEQYF.